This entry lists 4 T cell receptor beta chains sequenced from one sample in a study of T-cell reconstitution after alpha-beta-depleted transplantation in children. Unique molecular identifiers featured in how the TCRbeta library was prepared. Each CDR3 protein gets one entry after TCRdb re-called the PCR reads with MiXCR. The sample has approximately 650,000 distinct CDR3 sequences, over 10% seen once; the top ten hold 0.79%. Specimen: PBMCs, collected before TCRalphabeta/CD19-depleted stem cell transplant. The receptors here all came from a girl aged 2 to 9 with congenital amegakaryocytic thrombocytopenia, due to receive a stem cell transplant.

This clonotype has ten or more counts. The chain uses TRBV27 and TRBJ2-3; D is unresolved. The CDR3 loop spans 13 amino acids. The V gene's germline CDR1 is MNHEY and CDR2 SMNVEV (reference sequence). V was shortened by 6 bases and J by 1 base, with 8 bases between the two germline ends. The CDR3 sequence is CASRPLGTDTQYF. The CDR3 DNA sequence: TGTGCCAGCAGGCCACTGGGCACAGATACGCAGTATTTT.

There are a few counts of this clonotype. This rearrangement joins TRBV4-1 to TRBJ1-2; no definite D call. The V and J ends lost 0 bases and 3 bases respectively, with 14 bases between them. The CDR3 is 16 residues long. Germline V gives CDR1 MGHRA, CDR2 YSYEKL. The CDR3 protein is CASSQDPGNGHYGYTF. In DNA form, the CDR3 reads TGCGCCAGCAGCCAAGATCCGGGGAACGGGCACTATGGCTACACCTTC.

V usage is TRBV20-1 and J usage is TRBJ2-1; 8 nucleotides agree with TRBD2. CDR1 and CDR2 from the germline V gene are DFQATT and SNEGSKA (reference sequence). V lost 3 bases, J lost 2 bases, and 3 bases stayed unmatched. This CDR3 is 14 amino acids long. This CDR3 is CSASYGRAYNEQFF. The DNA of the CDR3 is TGCAGTGCTAGTTACGGGAGGGCCTACAATGAGCAGTTCTTC.

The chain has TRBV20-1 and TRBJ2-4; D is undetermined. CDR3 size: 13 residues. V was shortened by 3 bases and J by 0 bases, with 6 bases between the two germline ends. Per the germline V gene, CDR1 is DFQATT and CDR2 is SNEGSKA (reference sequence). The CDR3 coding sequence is TGCAGTGCTAGGGCGGTAGCCAAAAACATTCAGTACTTC. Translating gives CSARAVAKNIQYF.